This TCR beta chain was sequenced during a study of cytomegalovirus exposure and HLA in healthy donors (TCRdb year 2017). About the study as a whole: According to an earlier analysis of several hundred of the donors, about 179 million T cells yielded 117 million unique TCR beta sequences and less than 300 Gb of sequence data. Approximately 310 gigabases of sequencing data and 70 million to 100 million unique TCR sequences made up an early release that covered approximately 650 HLA-typed donors. Among the roughly 390 genotyped donors, about 83% belonged to the genetic ancestry cluster associated with self-reported Caucasian donors. The study was designed to test whether signatures of past pathogen exposure could be identified by cataloging public T cell receptors. The study profiled the T cell repertoires of hundreds of subjects by immunosequencing and related them to cytomegalovirus serostatus. Besides the first cohort of around 670 subjects, a separate validation cohort made up of 90 to 150 different subjects was used. High-throughput TCR immunosequencing, statistical association of individual TCRs with disease status, and machine learning were combined to predict cytomegalovirus infection status. To study patterns of TCR occurrence, a later analysis re-analyzed previously published TCR beta repertoires from around 670 donors and added high-resolution HLA genotyping. In the later analysis, no new phenotypic data were used to find candidate immune exposures; instead, reliance was placed on TCR beta sequences and their occurrence across donors. An earlier analysis of 587 of the donors used high-throughput TCR beta sequencing to judge whether each TCR beta V gene segment behaved as functional or pseudogenic. Alongside the repertoire data, information on donor age, sex, ethnicity and CMV serostatus was compiled. In a later genetic analysis, genome-wide SNP genotypes for about 65% of the 666 donors were used, and that subset was treated as a discovery cohort. All discovery cohort repertoires had been generated on a single sequencing platform. Both class I and class II loci were covered by HLA typing, at four-digit resolution. Typing coverage varied by locus: roughly 629-630 donors for A, B, C, DRB1 and DQB1; around 560 for DQA1; around 570 for DPA1; approximately 490 for DPB1. Because of strong linkage in the cohort, roughly five DR-DQ haplotypes were treated as single units for association and clustering. Among about 400 genotyped donors of the cohort, an average of approximately 240,000 unique TCR beta nucleotide sequences was sequenced per donor, of which 15% to 20% were non-productive. General study outcomes and caveats: A later genetic analysis associated a missense DCLRE1C variant with V-gene and J-gene trimming of TCR beta chains, and an independent cohort replicated the association. Linkage disequilibrium might explain the correlated functional status among segregating V segments, but an unknown experimental factor could not be ruled out. When HLA alleles, especially DR and DQ, strongly co-occurred, TCR associations were difficult to assign to individual alleles. The 87-base-pair reads could not distinguish some IMGT-functional V segments, including TRBV6-2 and TRBV6-3, so those segments were excluded. According to the authors, the approach could potentially be generalized to other disease states and immunological phenotypes. Presence/absence analyses assumed roughly uniform sequencing depth across donors, an assumption that may not hold. At a false discovery rate of 0.05, a later analysis linked 16,951 TCR beta sequences to specific HLA alleles. Broadly in line with IMGT annotations, most TCR beta V segments showed up in productive rearrangements about 87% or about 30% of the time in an earlier analysis of several hundred of the donors. Cytomegalovirus status was reported to be diagnosed by the classifier with high specificity and sensitivity in both the original and validation cohorts. In a later analysis, most CMV-associated TCR beta chains were found to appear HLA-restricted, with HLA associations seemingly driven largely by CMV exposure. In a later analysis, the rate of TCR association differed among HLA loci, with DRB1 alleles having the most associated TCRs and HLA-C alleles having the fewest. In vitro tests confirmed that a few of the cytomegalovirus-associated TCR beta chains recognize cytomegalovirus antigens. A total of about 150 TCR beta chains were listed by the study as associated with cytomegalovirus. In a later genetic analysis, fewer N-insertions in productive TCRs were reported among donors in an Asian-associated ancestry cluster than the roughly 640-donor mean. In a later analysis, several top co-occurrence clusters were reported to appear linked to parvovirus B19, influenza, CMV and Epstein-Barr virus. The sequencing pipeline was judged likely to have produced a cluster of highly shared sequence variants as a technical artifact. Because some donors lacked HLA typing at each locus, the association tests relied only on the typed subset. Most TCR sequences were observed very rarely across donors, whereas some public TCRs were present in many individuals. The only immune exposure information available for the cohort was CMV serostatus. Some 16 rarely observed V segments, including chromosome 9 orphons, were excluded from the earlier analysis of just under 600 of the donors because counts were too low. In a later analysis, HLA-associated TCR beta chains showed more clonal expansion and lower generation probabilities than non-associated chains that were equally common. In this cohort, only TCR beta chains were sequenced, and detectable features were limited by the absence of alpha or paired-chain data. A further reported finding was that TCR beta sequences accurately predicted the HLA-A and HLA-B alleles for most subjects in the first cohort.

V and J lose 3 bases and 4 bases, and a span of 6 bases separates them. From the cysteine through the phenylalanine, the CDR3 covers 12 amino acids. Of the read, only the CDR3 DNA is kept; its 36 bases are in frame from base 1. The germline V gene gives CDR1 as SGHVS and CDR2 as FQNEAQ. The cohort consisted of more than 650 healthy bone marrow donors. At the time of sampling, every cohort member was nominally healthy, though immune exposures that went unrecorded were likely present. The donor was CMV seropositive and belonged to the group of 250 to 350 seropositive cohort members. Every donor gave a peripheral blood sample, and the peripheral blood mononuclear cells from that sample were used for TCR beta sequencing. The Qiagen DNeasy Blood Extraction Kit was used to extract genomic DNA from the blood cell samples. On this clone itself: Its recognized antigen is unknown. No base-level quality is on record; no much larger clone is a single base apart.

Libraries were made using the immunoSEQ multiplex PCR assay. The multiplex PCR relied on a mix of 60 forward primers for TCR Vbeta segments and 13 reverse primers for TCR Jbeta segments. A multiplex PCR assay on genomic DNA amplified the CDR3 region of rearranged TCR beta genes. On the Illumina HiSeq System, the amplified TCR beta libraries were sequenced as 87-base-pair reads. The paper's data handling went like this. Across the roughly 600 repertoires, a later analysis counted approximately 75 million unique TCR beta chains, 9.5 million to 12 million of which were shared by at least two donors. To remove PCR and sequencing errors, raw reads were error-corrected and collapsed into unique sequences using a nearest-neighbor algorithm that merged closely related sequences. Alignment of CDR3 sequences to IMGT reference sequences was used to assign V, D and J gene segments. For a sequence to be retained, a match of at least six nucleotides to both a V gene segment and a J gene segment was required. A rearrangement counted as productive if the CDR3 had no stop codons and remained in frame with V and J, and every other rearrangement counted as non-productive. Following IMGT convention, CDR3 was defined as the stretch from the second conserved V-encoded cysteine to the conserved J-encoded phenylalanine. In an earlier analysis of 550 to 650 of the donors, sequences lacking an unambiguous match to a single V gene segment were excluded. In an earlier analysis of several hundred of the donors, V segments were called functional above 56.7% productive rearrangements and were called segregating when the between-donor standard deviation exceeded 5%. A statistical classification framework was built for diagnosing cytomegalovirus status from the catalog of TCR beta chain sequences. In a later analysis, TCR nucleotide sequences were compared against IMGT/GENE-DB human TR gene sequences so that V and J genes could be assigned. The TCRdist pipeline was used in a later analysis to assign CDR3 sequences and most-parsimonious VDJ recombination scenarios. In a later analysis, each TCR beta chain was defined by its CDR3 amino acid sequence together with its V-gene family, and reads lacking a unique V-gene family were excluded. A later analysis removed 550 to 700 highly shared, low-generation-probability nucleotide sequences to deal with suspected cross-contamination and a sequencing artifact. In a later analysis, a clonal expansion index was calculated for each public chain from normalized within-repertoire ranks of inferred template counts. In a later analysis, generation probabilities were computed using a VDJ recombination model fitted to out-of-frame rearrangements, and the results were checked against IGoR. In a later analysis, TCR-TCR, TCR-HLA and TCR-CMV co-occurrence was scored with hypergeometric tests, and a repertoire-size bias correction was applied to TCR pairs. False discovery rates were estimated in a later analysis by permuting HLA or CMV assignments 20 times. In a later analysis, co-occurring TCRs were grouped using DBSCAN, and TCRdist sequence similarity was added for clustering within HLA-allele-positive subsets. Repertoires with fewer than 30,000 or more than 120,000 public chains, plus five repertoires with anomalous nucleotide sharing, were excluded from co-occurrence clustering. Not all clones reach the TCRdb copy of this immuneACCESS table, which keeps in-frame sequences only. Checked studies attribute under half of the gap to unresolved V genes and leave the rest unexplained. The DNA was the basis for D and trimming; V, J and clone size are from that table. The sample table holds fewer than 150,000 clones, of which 80% were seen once. The ten most abundant clones make up 7.5% to 10% of the sample.

The rearranged chain carries TRBV7-8 and TRBJ1-2; the D gene identity is not certain. Sample: PBMCs. The sequence derives from a female donor in good health and CMV-seropositive. The CDR3 in this case is CASSFGSYGYTF. The bases read TGTGCCAGCAGCTTTGGCAGCTATGGCTACACCTTC.